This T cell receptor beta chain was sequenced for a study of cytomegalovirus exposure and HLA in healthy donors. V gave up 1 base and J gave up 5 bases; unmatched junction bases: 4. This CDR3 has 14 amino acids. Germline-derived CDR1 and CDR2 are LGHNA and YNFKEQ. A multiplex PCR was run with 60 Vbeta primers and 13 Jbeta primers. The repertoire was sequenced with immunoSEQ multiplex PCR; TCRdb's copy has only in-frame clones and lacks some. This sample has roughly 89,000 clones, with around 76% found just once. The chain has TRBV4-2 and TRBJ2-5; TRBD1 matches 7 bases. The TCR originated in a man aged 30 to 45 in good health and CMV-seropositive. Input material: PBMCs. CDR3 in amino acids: CASSQGQGEETQYF. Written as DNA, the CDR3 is TGTGCCAGCAGCCAAGGACAGGGTGAGGAGACCCAGTACTTC.